These 24 T cell receptor beta chains were all obtained from the same sample, sequenced in a study of blood T cell dynamics during melanoma immunotherapy. Produced via immunoSEQ multiplex PCR; TCRdb's table is partial and in-frame only. The table shows almost 7,000 clones, with roughly 81% occurring only once. Time point in this sample: week 3, after first cycle of checkpoint inhibitor. This specimen was blood, taken from a patient treated with checkpoint blockade. Receptors were obtained from a human donor with melanoma. Some clones in this sample may be carry-over from other donors' samples.

The V call is TRBV18, the J call TRBJ1-2; D is undetermined. Germline V CDR1 and CDR2: KGHSH, LQKENI. V was cut by 5 bases and J by 5 bases, with 12 bases left in between. The CDR3 spans 13 residues. The CDR3 sequence is CASSDGLGYGYTF. The CDR3 DNA reads TGTGCCAGCTCAGACGGACTGGGGTATGGCTACACCTTC.

This clone was seen just once. The chain combines TRBV5-4 with TRBJ2-2; D could derive from TRBD1 or TRBD2 (6 bases each). The germline CDR1 and CDR2 sequences are SGHNT and YYREEE (reference sequence). The CDR3 extends over 16 amino acids. V lost 5 bases and J lost 7, with 21 bases in between. CDR3 sequence (DNA): TGTGCCAGCAGTCTATCTCTGGGGGGCCTAGGCGGGGAGCTGTTTTTT. Translated: CASSLSLGGLGGELFF.

This chain uses TRBV2 with TRBJ2-1; D tentatively fits TRBD1 or TRBD2 (5 bases each). Germline loops: CDR1 SNHLY, CDR2 FYNNEI. V dropped 6 bases and J dropped 5 bases, with 11 bases sitting between them. The CDR3 extends over 13 amino acids. The CDR3 DNA is TGTGCCAGCAGCAAGGGACGAGACAATGAGCAGTTCTTC. Its protein is CASSKGRDNEQFF.

The J gene is TRBJ2-5, the V gene TRBV2; possible D gene TRBD2, 6 bases. Germline CDR1 and CDR2: SNHLY and FYNNEI. The germline V and J ends were trimmed by 4 bases and 3 bases, with 12 bases remaining between them. This CDR3 is built from 14 residues. The DNA of the CDR3 is TGTGCCAGCAGTGTCATCCTAGCGAAAGAGACCCAGTACTTC. This sequence encodes CASSVILAKETQYF.

The rearrangement links TRBV2 to TRBJ1-5; D gene uncertain. This CDR3 region has 12 residues. From germline, CDR1 is SNHLY and CDR2 FYNNEI. V was pared by 2 bases and J by 14 bases, with 13 bases between. DNA for the CDR3: TGTGCCAGCAGTGAAAAGCCGGGGATCAAGCATTTT. It specifies CASSEKPGIKHF.

The J gene is TRBJ1-1, the V gene TRBV19; D possibly corresponds to TRBD1 (6 bases). V was cut by 4 bases and J by 6 bases, with 21 bases left in between. Germline assignment: CDR1 LNHDA and CDR2 SQIVND (reference sequence). The CDR3 is made up of 16 amino acids. The CDR3, as DNA: TGTGCCAGTAGTACCGAGCGGGGGCGTTTTCGGTCTGAAGCTTTCTTT. Its protein product is CASSTERGRFRSEAFF. The complete variable domain, with remaining parts taken from reference TRBV19 and TRBJ1-1, reads DGGITQSPKYLFRKEGQNVTLSCEQNLNHDAMYWYRQDPGQGLRLIYYSQIVNDFQKGDIAEGYSVSREKKESFPLTVTSAQKNPTAFYLCASSTERGRFRSEAFFGQGTRLTVV.

The rearrangement links TRBV12-5 to TRBJ1-4; unclear D gene. The V gene lost 6 bases and the J gene lost 5 bases, with 13 bases spanning the gap. CDR1 LGHNT and CDR2 FRNRAP come from the germline V gene. This CDR3 is 14 amino acids long. The CDR3 DNA follows: TGTGCTAGTGGCCTGCAGGATTTCAATGAAAAACTGTTTTTT. It codes for CASGLQDFNEKLFF.

The V call is TRBV7-2, the J call TRBJ1-1, with TRBD1 matching over 8 bases. The CDR3 length is 14 residues. Trimming at V came to 5 bases and at J to 5 bases, leaving 7 bases not matched to a gene. Germline lookup yields CDR1 SGHTA and CDR2 FQGNSA. The chain's CDR3 is CASSRTGTGTEAFF. The CDR3 coding sequence is TGTGCCAGCAGCCGAACCGGGACAGGAACTGAAGCTTTCTTT. Full variable domain (remainder filled in from reference TRBV7-2 and TRBJ1-1): GAGVSQSPSNKVTEKGKDVELRCDPISGHTALYWYRQSLGQGLEFLIYFQGNSAPDKSGLPSDRFSAERTGGSVSTLTIQRTQQEDSAVYLCASSRTGTGTEAFFGQGTRLTVV.

This chain joins TRBV11-2 and TRBJ2-1, with 7 nucleotides matching TRBD2. The CDR3 runs 16 residues. V lost 4 bases, J lost 3 bases, and 9 bases stayed unmatched. Germline CDR1 reads SGHAT; CDR2 reads FQNNGV. Here the CDR3 DNA reads TGTGCCAGCAGCTCCATGGGGGGAGGGCGCTACAATGAGCAGTTCTTC. It encodes CASSSMGGGRYNEQFF.

The gene calls are TRBV2 and TRBJ1-4; D remains ambiguous. Germline CDR1 and CDR2: SNHLY and FYNNEI. Trimming took off 10 bases at V and 4 bases at J, with 13 bases between the two ends. This CDR3 spans 13 amino acids. The CDR3 DNA reads as TGTGCCACCCGGGTCGGCTATAATGAAAAACTGTTTTTT. Translation: CATRVGYNEKLFF.

The V gene is TRBV19, the J gene TRBJ2-1, with D possibly being TRBD1 (6 bases). Deletions cut 3 bases from V and 7 bases from J, with 13 bases between. Germline values: CDR1 LNHDA, CDR2 SQIVND (reference sequence). This CDR3 region has 14 residues. The CDR3, as DNA: TGTGCCAGTAGTATTAACAGGGTGGGGAATGAGCAGTTCTTC. It translates to CASSINRVGNEQFF.

V gene TRBV7-2 combines with J gene TRBJ1-3; a possible D gene is TRBD1 (5 bases). The CDR3 is made up of 18 amino acids. Germline CDR1 is SGHTA and CDR2 is FQGNSA. V lost 2 bases and J 0 bases, leaving 17 bases between the germline ends. CDR3 protein: CASSLWKGTASSGNTIYF. The DNA of the CDR3 is TGTGCCAGCAGCTTATGGAAAGGGACCGCGAGCTCTGGAAACACCATATATTTT. The complete variable domain, with remaining parts taken from reference TRBV7-2 and TRBJ1-3, reads GAGVSQSPSNKVTEKGKDVELRCDPISGHTALYWYRQSLGQGLEFLIYFQGNSAPDKSGLPSDRFSAERTGGSVSTLTIQRTQQEDSAVYLCASSLWKGTASSGNTIYFGEGSWLTVV.

J is TRBJ1-2 and V is TRBV9, with 9 bases that match TRBD1. V was pared by 6 bases and J by 4 bases, with 10 bases of the junction left unmatched. Germline CDR1 reads SGDLS; CDR2 reads YYNGEE. This CDR3 has 15 residues. The CDR3 is CASTLLGQGGYGYTF. In DNA, the CDR3 is TGTGCCAGCACGCTCCTGGGACAGGGTGGCTATGGCTACACCTTC.

This chain uses TRBV5-1 with TRBJ2-5, with 7 bases that match TRBD1. The germline V gene encodes CDR1 SGHRS and CDR2 YFSETQ. This CDR3 is built from 14 residues. Germline trimming cut 4 bases from V and 2 bases from J; bases unmatched to any gene: 5. The chain's CDR3 is CASSRGQPQETQYF. CDR3 nucleotide sequence: TGCGCCAGCAGCAGGGGACAGCCGCAAGAGACCCAGTACTTC. Complete variable domain (other parts from reference TRBV5-1 and TRBJ2-5): KAGVTQTPRYLIKTRGQQVTLSCSPISGHRSVSWYQQTPGQGLQFLFEYFSETQRNKGNFPGRFSGRQFSNSRSEMNVSTLELGDSALYLCASSRGQPQETQYFGPGTRLLVL.

This clone occurred a few times. The chain employs TRBV9 and TRBJ2-7, with 7 bases lining up with TRBD1. The length of the CDR3 is 14 residues. CDR1 is SGDLS, CDR2 YYNGEE, per germline. Germline trimming cut 2 bases from V and 5 bases from J; bases unmatched to any gene: 7. The CDR3 region is CASSVGQQPHEQYF. Here the CDR3 DNA reads TGTGCCAGCAGCGTGGGACAGCAGCCGCACGAGCAGTACTTC.

The chain recombines TRBV7-6 with TRBJ2-7, with TRBD2 identical over 9 bases. The V gene end was trimmed by 4 bases and the J gene end by 0 bases; junction bases not matched to a gene: 4. Germline loops: CDR1 SGHVS, CDR2 FNYEAQ. CDR3 size: 15 residues. CDR3 in amino acids: CASSSLAGSSYEQYF. DNA for the CDR3: TGTGCCAGCAGCTCCCTAGCGGGGAGCTCCTACGAGCAGTACTTC.

CDR3 sequence reads: CASGDPWSQYF. The CDR3 DNA reads as TGTGCCAGCGGGGATCCGTGGTCCCAGTACTTC. This chain joins TRBV2 and TRBJ2-5; no definite D call. V lost 8 bases and J 9 bases, leaving 13 bases between the germline ends. This CDR3 region has 11 residues. CDR1 and CDR2 (germline): SNHLY, FYNNEI.

The gene calls are TRBV4-1 and TRBJ2-1; 10 bases are a match to TRBD2. The germline V gene has CDR1 MGHRA and CDR2 YSYEKL. Trimming at V came to 0 bases and at J to 1 base, leaving 9 bases not matched to a gene. CDR3 length: 19 residues. CDR3 sequence (DNA): TGCGCCAGCAGCCAAGATCCGAGCGGGGGGGCCCTTTCCTACAATGAGCAGTTCTTC. Translating gives CASSQDPSGGALSYNEQFF.

The chain employs TRBV2 and TRBJ2-2, with D perhaps being TRBD1 or TRBD2 (5 bases each). Germline V lookup: CDR1 SNHLY, CDR2 FYNNEI. This CDR3 has 13 amino acids. The germline V and J ends were trimmed by 7 bases and 4 bases, with 10 bases remaining between them. This chain's CDR3 is CASNPGTTGELFF. The CDR3 DNA sequence: TGTGCCAGCAATCCGGGGACCACCGGGGAGCTGTTTTTT.

V gene TRBV4-2 combines with J gene TRBJ2-7; possibly TRBD1 or TRBD2 for D (5 bases each). Looked up from germline, CDR1 is LGHNA and CDR2 is YNFKEQ. The CDR3 totals 15 residues. The germline V and J ends were trimmed by 6 bases and 0 bases, with 15 bases remaining between them. DNA for the CDR3: TGTGCCAGCAGATCGGACTTGCAGGGCTCCTACGAGCAGTACTTC. Translated: CASRSDLQGSYEQYF.

The rearrangement links TRBV28 to TRBJ2-5; 10 bases match TRBD1. CDR3 size: 13 residues. Germline V CDR1 and CDR2: MDHEN, SYDVKM. The junction had 2 bases not matched to a gene; V was cut back by 6 bases and J by 4 bases. The DNA of the CDR3 is TGTGCCAGCAGCCGGGACAGGGGAGAGACCCAGTACTTC. Translated, it gives CASSRDRGETQYF. Full variable domain (remainder filled in from reference TRBV28 and TRBJ2-5): DVKVTQSSRYLVKRTGEKVFLECVQDMDHENMFWYRQDPGLGLRLIYFSYDVKMKEKGDIPEGYSVSREKKERFSLILESASTNQTSMYLCASSRDRGETQYFGPGTRLLVL.

This chain uses TRBV19 with TRBJ2-7, with 8 positions matching TRBD1. CDR3 size: 15 residues. CDR1 and CDR2 (germline): LNHDA, SQIVND (reference sequence). J lost 3 bases, V lost 3 bases, and 7 bases had no gene match. The CDR3 is CASSIVTGDFYEQYF. For the CDR3, the DNA is TGTGCCAGTAGTATTGTGACAGGGGATTTCTACGAGCAGTACTTC.

This chain joins TRBV29-1 and TRBJ2-5; either TRBD1 or TRBD2 may fit D (5 bases each). In germline, CDR1 is SQVTM, CDR2 ANQGSEA. The V and J ends lost 1 base and 5 bases respectively, with 8 bases between them. The CDR3 runs to 12 residues. CDR3 region: CSVEGDGETQYF. As DNA, the CDR3 is TGCAGCGTTGAAGGGGACGGGGAGACCCAGTACTTC.

Only one count was recorded for this clone. Here the CDR3 DNA reads TGTGCCAGCAGCCAACTGACAGGGCAAGAGACCCAGTACTTC. It is translated as CASSQLTGQETQYF. The chain uses TRBV28 and TRBJ2-5; 7 nucleotides line up with TRBD1. Trimming cost V 6 bases and J 2 bases; bases outside gene matches: 6. This CDR3 has 14 amino acids. CDR1 is MDHEN and CDR2 is SYDVKM in the germline V gene.